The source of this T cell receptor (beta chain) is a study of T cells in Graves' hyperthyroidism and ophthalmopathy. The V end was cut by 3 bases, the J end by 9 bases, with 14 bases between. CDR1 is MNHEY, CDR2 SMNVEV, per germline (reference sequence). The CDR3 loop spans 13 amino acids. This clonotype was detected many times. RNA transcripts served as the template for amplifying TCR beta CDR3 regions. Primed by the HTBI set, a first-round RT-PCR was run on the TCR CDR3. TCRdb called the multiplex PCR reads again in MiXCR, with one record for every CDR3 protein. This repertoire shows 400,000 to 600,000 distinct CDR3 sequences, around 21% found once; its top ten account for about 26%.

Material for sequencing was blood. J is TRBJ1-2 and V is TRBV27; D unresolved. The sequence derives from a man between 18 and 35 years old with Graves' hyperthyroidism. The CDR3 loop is CASSFSRADSYTF. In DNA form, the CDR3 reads TGTGCCAGCAGTTTTTCCCGAGCAGATAGCTACACCTTC.